Presented here are 22 T cell receptor beta chains from one specimen sequenced in a study of Tregs in tolerant kidney transplant recipients. Sequencing was performed with immunoSEQ multiplex PCR; in TCRdb, only in-frame clones are kept and a portion is missing. The table shows around 50,000 clones, with around 80% occurring only once. Sequenced input: CD4+ T cells from blood. These receptors were taken from a human donor in good health.

This chain links TRBV9 with TRBJ2-2; 8 positions match TRBD1. The CDR3 spans 16 residues. V dropped 4 bases and J dropped 7; count of bases not matched to a gene: 12. Germline CDR1 SGDLS, CDR2 YYNGEE. The CDR3 DNA reads TGTGCCAGCAGCTCCCGGACAGGGTATGGTGGCGGGGAGCTGTTTTTT. This encodes CASSSRTGYGGGELFF.

A single count supports this clone. V usage is TRBV19 and J usage is TRBJ2-7, with 8 bases that match TRBD1. Germline lookup yields CDR1 LNHDA and CDR2 SQIVND (reference sequence). This CDR3 has 16 amino acids. V was pared by 1 base and J by 2 bases, with 7 bases of the junction left unmatched. The CDR3 reads CASSIGPGTGPYEQYF. The CDR3 nucleotides read TGTGCCAGTAGTATAGGGCCCGGGACAGGACCCTACGAGCAGTACTTC.

This chain joins TRBV7-2 and TRBJ1-2; D possibly corresponds to TRBD1 (5 bases). V was cut by 5 bases and J by 4 bases, with 14 bases left in between. The CDR3 runs to 14 residues. Germline-derived CDR1 and CDR2 are SGHTA and FQGNSA. The CDR3 nucleotides are TGTGCCAGCAGCCCTAAGGCCGGGGGCTATGGCTACACCTTC. Protein: CASSPKAGGYGYTF.

This clone was observed a single time. The V gene is TRBV4-2, the J gene TRBJ2-7; 14 nucleotides line up with TRBD2. V gave up 4 bases and J gave up 1 base; unmatched junction bases: 9. Germline V lookup: CDR1 LGHNA, CDR2 YNFKEQ. This CDR3 is built from 18 residues. The CDR3 loop is CASSPSKGTSGRSYEQYF. The CDR3 DNA is TGTGCCAGCAGCCCATCGAAAGGGACTAGCGGGAGATCCTACGAGCAGTACTTC.

V usage is TRBV5-4 and J usage is TRBJ2-5; TRBD2 aligns across 8 bases. CDR1 SGHNT and CDR2 YYREEE come from the germline V gene (reference sequence). The CDR3 is 13 residues long. Trimming at V came to 5 bases and at J to 5 bases, leaving 5 bases not matched to a gene. This CDR3 reads CASRGTSLETQYF. CDR3 DNA sequence: TGTGCCAGCAGGGGGACTAGTCTGGAGACCCAGTACTTC.

The chain has TRBV13 and TRBJ2-7, with 8 bases identical to TRBD2. V dropped 0 bases and J dropped 3; count of bases not matched to a gene: 19. CDR1 is PRHDT, CDR2 FYEKMQ, per germline (reference sequence). CDR3 length: 20 residues. The CDR3 nucleotides read TGTGCCAGCAGCTTAGGTCCTTTGATTCCTAGCGGGTCTAGCCTCTACGAGCAGTACTTC. It encodes CASSLGPLIPSGSSLYEQYF.

V gene TRBV10-2 combines with J gene TRBJ1-1; maybe TRBD1 (5 bases). Trimming shortened V by 0 bases and J by 5 bases, and 10 bases separated the two germline ends. The CDR3 covers 14 residues. Germline-derived CDR1 and CDR2 are WSHSY and SAAADI. CDR3 in amino acids: CASSESKGVTEAFF. CDR3 DNA sequence: TGCGCCAGCAGTGAGTCGAAAGGGGTTACTGAAGCTTTCTTT.

This clone was detected a few times. The rearrangement uses TRBV5-1 and TRBJ2-1; 7 nucleotides agree with TRBD2. The CDR3 consists of 15 residues. With 2 bases clipped from V and 5 bases from J, the junction kept 7 bases outside the gene matches. Germline V gene sequence: CDR1 SGHRS, CDR2 YFSETQ. CDR3 sequence reads: CASSFNSGTDNEQFF. The CDR3 coding sequence is TGCGCCAGCAGCTTTAACAGCGGGACCGACAATGAGCAGTTCTTC.

This chain connects TRBV5-5 to TRBJ1-6; D is perhaps TRBD1 (6 bases). The CDR3 covers 15 residues. Germline V lookup: CDR1 SGHKS, CDR2 YYEKEE (reference sequence). Deletions cut 0 bases from V and 9 bases from J, with 13 bases between. The CDR3 nucleotides read TGTGCCAGCAGCTTGGTGGGGGCAATAGCTTCACCCCTCCACTTT. Protein sequence: CASSLVGAIASPLHF. Using reference TRBV5-5 and TRBJ1-6 for the parts outside the CDR3, the full variable domain is DAGVTQSPTHLIKTRGQQVTLRCSPISGHKSVSWYQQVLGQGPQFIFQYYEKEERGRGNFPDRFSARQFPNYSSELNVNALLLGDSALYLCASSLVGAIASPLHFGNGTRLTVT.

J is TRBJ2-3 and V is TRBV10-3; 12 nucleotides align to TRBD2. The length of the CDR3 is 18 residues. With 7 bases clipped from V and 4 bases from J, the junction kept 15 bases outside the gene matches. Germline CDR1 ENHRY, CDR2 SYGVKD. The CDR3 spells CAITLAGGPHLISDTQYF. DNA of the CDR3: TGTGCCATCACCCTAGCGGGAGGGCCGCACCTTATATCAGATACGCAGTATTTT.

V usage is TRBV5-4 and J usage is TRBJ2-3; no clear D gene. V lost 2 bases to trimming and J lost 2 bases, with 6 bases between them. The CDR3 loop spans 13 amino acids. Germline CDR1 reads SGHNT; CDR2 reads YYREEE (reference sequence). The chain's CDR3 is CASSFRHTDTQYF. The CDR3 DNA reads as TGTGCCAGCAGCTTCCGACACACAGATACGCAGTATTTT.

The rearrangement joins TRBV4-2 to TRBJ2-3, with D possibly being TRBD1 or TRBD2 (5 bases each). Germline CDR1 is LGHNA and CDR2 is YNFKEQ. The CDR3 spans 15 residues. The ends were cut back, 3 bases at V and 4 bases at J, with 14 bases in the middle. The CDR3 nucleotides are TGTGCCAGCAGCCAGTCCGGGACGCCCTCAGATACGCAGTATTTT. Amino acids: CASSQSGTPSDTQYF.

The genes are TRBV4-2 and TRBJ2-4; D assignment may be TRBD1 or TRBD2 (7 bases each). Trimming cost V 0 bases and J 6 bases, with 9 bases left between them. The length of the CDR3 is 14 residues. Looked up from germline, CDR1 is LGHNA and CDR2 is YNFKEQ. As DNA, the CDR3 is TGTGCCAGCAGCCAAGACAGGGGGGGAAACATTCAGTACTTC. Its protein is CASSQDRGGNIQYF.

The chain is built from TRBV6-6 and TRBJ1-5; TRBD1 is a possible D gene (5 bases). This CDR3 is built from 16 residues. CDR1 MNHNY and CDR2 SVGAGI come from the germline V gene (reference sequence). The V end lost 0 bases, the J end lost 0 bases, and 9 bases lay between the germline ends. CDR3 protein: CASSYSEGISNQPQHF. The CDR3 DNA is TGTGCCAGCAGTTACTCCGAGGGGATTAGCAATCAGCCCCAGCATTTT.

This chain joins TRBV25-1 and TRBJ2-3; a possible D gene is TRBD2 (6 bases). V dropped 3 bases and J dropped 4 bases, with 14 bases sitting between them. This CDR3 region has 15 residues. The germline CDR1 and CDR2 sequences are MGHDK and SYGVNS. The CDR3 DNA reads TGTGCCAGCAGTGACCCTGCGGGGAGCGCAGATACGCAGTATTTT. It is translated as CASSDPAGSADTQYF.

The genes are TRBV9 and TRBJ1-3; 7 bases line up with TRBD1. Losses at the gene ends were 4 bases for V and 0 bases for J; bases not matched to a gene: 4. The CDR3 has 15 residues. Germline V gene sequence: CDR1 SGDLS, CDR2 YYNGEE. CDR3: CASSQDRYSGNTIYF. CDR3 nucleotide sequence: TGTGCCAGCAGCCAGGACAGGTACTCTGGAAACACCATATATTTT. Full variable domain (missing parts from reference TRBV9 and TRBJ1-3): DSGVTQTPKHLITATGQRVTLRCSPRSGDLSVYWYQQSLDQGLQFLIQYYNGEERAKGNILERFSAQQFPDLHSELNLSSLELGDSALYFCASSQDRYSGNTIYFGEGSWLTVV.

This clone has more than one count but fewer than ten. The rearrangement joins TRBV11-2 to TRBJ1-3; the D is unclear. The CDR3 has 14 residues. Germline V gene sequence: CDR1 SGHAT, CDR2 FQNNGV. The V and J ends lost 5 bases and 0 bases respectively, with 8 bases between them. The CDR3 here is CASSLDPSGNTIYF. CDR3 in DNA: TGTGCCAGCAGCCTGGACCCCTCTGGAAACACCATATATTTT. Full variable domain (remainder filled in from reference TRBV11-2 and TRBJ1-3): EAGVAQSPRYKIIEKRQSVAFWCNPISGHATLYWYQQILGQGPKLLIQFQNNGVVDDSQLPKDRFSAERLKGVDSTLKIQPAKLEDSAVYLCASSLDPSGNTIYFGEGSWLTVV.

This clone was picked up a small number of times. This chain uses TRBV5-6 with TRBJ2-6, with D unclear. The CDR3 covers 15 residues. V lost 0 bases and J 0 bases, leaving 4 bases between the germline ends. Per the germline V gene, CDR1 is SGHDT and CDR2 is YYEEEE. In DNA form, the CDR3 reads TGTGCCAGCAGCTTGGGGATCTCTGGGGCCAACGTCCTGACTTTC. Protein product: CASSLGISGANVLTF.

The chain employs TRBV30 and TRBJ2-3; perhaps TRBD2 as D (5 bases). The CDR3 spans 13 residues. CDR1 is GTSNPN and CDR2 is SVGIG in the germline V gene (reference sequence). V was pared by 4 bases and J by 1 base, with 9 bases between. The CDR3 protein is CAWKSGGTDTQYF. Written as DNA, the CDR3 is TGTGCCTGGAAAAGCGGCGGCACAGATACGCAGTATTTT.

This chain links TRBV11-2 with TRBJ2-3; D ambiguous. V lost 5 bases, J lost 7 bases, and 10 bases lay in between. CDR1 SGHAT and CDR2 FQNNGV come from the germline V gene. The CDR3 is made up of 12 amino acids. As DNA, the CDR3 is TGTGCCAGCAGCCCCGGGCGAAATACGCAGTATTTT. Translated: CASSPGRNTQYF. The full variable domain, with the rest looked up from reference TRBV11-2 and TRBJ2-3, is EAGVAQSPRYKIIEKRQSVAFWCNPISGHATLYWYQQILGQGPKLLIQFQNNGVVDDSQLPKDRFSAERLKGVDSTLKIQPAKLEDSAVYLCASSPGRNTQYFGPGTRLTVL.

The chain combines TRBV19 with TRBJ1-2; tentative D call: TRBD1 (6 bases). Germline CDR1 reads LNHDA; CDR2 reads SQIVND (reference sequence). The CDR3 is 12 amino acids. The ends were cut back, 7 bases at V and 5 bases at J, with 11 bases in the middle. The CDR3 loop is CASNTGFYGYTF. The CDR3 DNA is TGTGCCAGTAATACAGGGTTTTATGGCTACACCTTC.

The chain has TRBV10-3 and TRBJ2-2; TRBD2 agrees at 8 bases. The CDR3 runs 15 residues. CDR1 ENHRY and CDR2 SYGVKD come from the germline V gene. Trimming at V came to 3 bases and at J to 2 bases, leaving 2 bases not matched to a gene. CDR3 in amino acids: CAISDSGINTGELFF. For the CDR3, the DNA is TGTGCCATCAGTGATAGCGGGATAAACACCGGGGAGCTGTTTTTT.